This T cell receptor beta chain originates from a study of cytomegalovirus exposure and HLA in healthy donors. As for the study in general: An analysis done earlier identified 120 million or so unique TCR beta sequences from 150 million to 200 million T cells. Among the 300 to 450 genotyped donors, more than 70% were placed in the Caucasian-associated ancestry cluster.

Concerning this clone itself: What it binds is not known.

PCR involved 60 Vbeta and 13 Jbeta primers. The assay was immunoSEQ multiplex PCR, and TCRdb's table has in-frame clones only and misses some. The sample lists approximately 87,000 clones, about 86% occurring once. Trimming removed 1 base at V and 2 bases at J, with 11 bases between. There are 15 residues in the CDR3. Germline-derived CDR1 and CDR2 are LNHNV and YYDKDF (reference sequence). Study conclusions and caveats: Most sequenced TCRs were rare (though some public TCRs occurred in many donors). Exclusion as indistinguishable affected some V segments, including TRBV6-2 and TRBV6-3.

The genes are TRBV15 and TRBJ1-2, with D possibly TRBD1 on 6 matching bases. The sequenced material came from PBMCs. The TCR comes from a woman in her seventies in good health and CMV-seropositive. The CDR3 DNA reads as TGTGCCACCAGCAGAGCCTCCGGGACAAACTATGGCTACACCTTC. Protein sequence: CATSRASGTNYGYTF.